One and the same sample provided the 15 T cell receptor beta chains below, sequenced in a study of OX40 agonist ivuxolimab in advanced cancers. The repertoire was sequenced with immunoSEQ multiplex PCR; TCRdb's copy has only in-frame clones and lacks some. The sample has 60,000 to 75,000 clones; roughly four fifths are singletons. The material sequenced was CD4+ or CD8+ T cells sorted from blood, taken in a trial of the OX40 agonist ivuxolimab. The source is an adult with an advanced solid tumor such as melanoma, head and neck, liver or kidney cancer.

V is TRBV4-1 and J is TRBJ2-7; 7 bases map to TRBD2. The CDR3 consists of 18 residues. V dropped 3 bases and J dropped 0; count of bases not matched to a gene: 14. Germline V CDR1 and CDR2: MGHRA, YSYEKL. In DNA, the CDR3 is TGCGCCAGCAGCCATGGGGCTGTCGGGGGGAAGAGCTCCTACGAGCAGTACTTC. This codes for CASSHGAVGGKSSYEQYF.

The V and J genes are TRBV10-2 and TRBJ1-1; no definite D call. The CDR3 is 12 residues long. The germline CDR1 and CDR2 sequences are WSHSY and SAAADI. Trimming removed 2 bases at V and 1 base at J, with 2 bases between. The CDR3 DNA reads as TGCGCCAGCAGTGAGGGGAACACTGAAGCTTTCTTT. This gives the protein CASSEGNTEAFF.

This CDR3 is CASSLVQGPSDTQYF. CDR3 coding DNA: TGTGCCAGCAGCTTAGTTCAGGGGCCTTCGGATACGCAGTATTTT. The V and J genes are TRBV11-3 and TRBJ2-3; a possible D gene is TRBD1 (6 bases). Germline V gives CDR1 SGHNT, CDR2 YENEEA. There are 15 residues in the CDR3. Trimming removed 1 base from V and 6 bases from J, with 14 bases in between.

The J gene is TRBJ1-2, the V gene TRBV7-6; 8 bases match TRBD1. CDR1 is SGHVS and CDR2 is FNYEAQ in the germline V gene. This CDR3 has 18 amino acids. V shed 4 bases, J shed 3 bases, and the junction held 16 bases outside the gene matches. The CDR3 DNA sequence: TGTGCCAGCAGCTCGACACTCAGGGGGCGGAAGAACGACTATGGCTACACCTTC. Protein product: CASSSTLRGRKNDYGYTF.

The J gene is TRBJ2-5, the V gene TRBV7-9; D uncertain. V shed 5 bases and J shed 5 bases, with 9 bases lying between them. In germline, CDR1 is SEHNR, CDR2 FQNEAQ (reference sequence). This CDR3 region has 12 residues. The CDR3 DNA sequence: TGTGCCAGCAGCGCCCAATTGGAGACCCAGTACTTC. It translates to CASSAQLETQYF. Together with reference TRBV7-9 and TRBJ2-5, the CDR3 gives the full variable domain: DTGVSQNPRHKITKRGQNVTFRCDPISEHNRLYWYRQTLGQGPEFLTYFQNEAQLEKSRLLSDRFSAERPKGSFSTLEIQRTEQGDSAMYLCASSAQLETQYFGPGTRLLVL.

This chain links TRBV18 with TRBJ2-5; D is unresolved. The end of the DNA fits TRBJ2-7 better, so the J call may be wrong. There are 13 residues in the CDR3. Germline V gives CDR1 KGHSH, CDR2 LQKENI. CDR3 DNA sequence: TGTGCCAGCTCACCAATGGACGGTTACGAGCAGTACTTC. Translated: CASSPMDGYEQYF.

J is TRBJ1-4 and V is TRBV2; D might be TRBD1 (6 bases). The germline V and J ends were trimmed by 3 bases and 8 bases, with 13 bases remaining between them. Germline V gene data show CDR1 as SNHLY and CDR2 as FYNNEI. This CDR3 comprises 14 residues. CDR3 DNA sequence: TGTGCCAGCAGTGAGGGGGCCGGGAGCGAAAAACTGTTTTTT. Amino acid sequence: CASSEGAGSEKLFF. The full variable domain, completed using reference TRBV2 and TRBJ1-4, is EPEVTQTPSHQVTQMGQEVILRCVPISNHLYFYWYRQILGQKVEFLVSFYNNEISEKSEIFDDQFSVERPDGSNFTLKIRSTKLEDSAMYFCASSEGAGSEKLFFGSGTQLSVL.

The chain is built from TRBV7-9 and TRBJ1-1; D remains ambiguous. CDR3 size: 16 residues. In germline, CDR1 is SEHNR, CDR2 FQNEAQ (reference sequence). Deletions cut 8 bases from V and 3 bases from J, with 22 bases between. CDR3 in DNA: TGTGCCAGCGGATTCCCCCGGAACAAGACATACACTGAAGCTTTCTTT. This encodes CASGFPRNKTYTEAFF.

This chain uses TRBV6-1 with TRBJ2-1, with 7 bases that match TRBD1. Germline V lookup: CDR1 MNHNS, CDR2 SASEGT. This CDR3 has 15 residues. The V segment lost 4 bases and the J segment 2 bases; nucleotides outside the gene matches: 5. The CDR3 region has the DNA TGTGCCAGCAGTGTAATCCAGGGGGCCTACAATGAGCAGTTCTTC. Encoded protein: CASSVIQGAYNEQFF.

V is TRBV11-3 and J is TRBJ2-5, with 15 bases identical to TRBD2. Trimming at V came to 10 bases and at J to 5 bases, leaving 17 bases not matched to a gene. The CDR3 consists of 18 residues. CDR1 and CDR2 (germline): SGHNT, YENEEA. This chain's CDR3 is CATPPPRTSGGGWETQYF. The CDR3 DNA sequence: TGTGCCACCCCACCCCCCAGGACTAGCGGGGGGGGATGGGAGACCCAGTACTTC.

The rearrangement links TRBV15 to TRBJ2-2, with D unclear. The germline V gene has CDR1 LNHNV and CDR2 YYDKDF (reference sequence). Trimming stripped 4 bases from V and 7 bases from J, with 10 bases between. This CDR3 spans 13 amino acids. CDR3 sequence reads: CATSTQDGGELFF. The DNA of the CDR3 is TGTGCCACCAGCACCCAGGATGGCGGGGAGCTGTTTTTT.

The gene calls are TRBV19 and TRBJ2-5, with a possible D match to TRBD2 (7 bases). CDR3 length: 15 amino acids. V was cut by 3 bases and J by 4 bases, with 15 bases left in between. The germline gives CDR1 LNHDA, CDR2 SQIVND (reference sequence). The CDR3: CASSIMAGAGETQYF. The CDR3 nucleotides read TGTGCCAGTAGTATTATGGCGGGGGCGGGAGAGACCCAGTACTTC.

This sequence joins TRBV5-1 and TRBJ2-5; tentative D call: TRBD1 (6 bases). This CDR3 is built from 14 residues. V was shortened by 0 bases and J by 5 bases, with 11 bases between the two germline ends. Germline lookup yields CDR1 SGHRS and CDR2 YFSETQ. The CDR3 DNA reads TGCGCCAGCAGCTTGGACAGGGTGGGGGAGACCCAGTACTTC. This encodes CASSLDRVGETQYF.

The genes are TRBV2 and TRBJ1-2; 8 positions match TRBD1. Germline V CDR1 and CDR2: SNHLY, FYNNEI. There are 16 residues in the CDR3. After removal of 1 base from V and 2 bases from J, the junction contained 6 bases not matched to a gene. CDR3 residues: CASSEVSGQGNYGYTF. CDR3 nucleotides: TGTGCCAGCAGTGAAGTTTCCGGACAGGGAAACTATGGCTACACCTTC.

The CDR3 is CSPGRQPQHF. In nucleotides, the CDR3 is TGCAGTCCAGGGCGGCAGCCCCAGCATTTT. The chain couples TRBV20-1 to TRBJ1-5; the D gene is possibly TRBD1 (5 bases). V was cut by 8 bases and J by 7 bases, with 9 bases left in between. The CDR3 covers 10 residues. Germline V CDR1 and CDR2: DFQATT, SNEGSKA (reference sequence).